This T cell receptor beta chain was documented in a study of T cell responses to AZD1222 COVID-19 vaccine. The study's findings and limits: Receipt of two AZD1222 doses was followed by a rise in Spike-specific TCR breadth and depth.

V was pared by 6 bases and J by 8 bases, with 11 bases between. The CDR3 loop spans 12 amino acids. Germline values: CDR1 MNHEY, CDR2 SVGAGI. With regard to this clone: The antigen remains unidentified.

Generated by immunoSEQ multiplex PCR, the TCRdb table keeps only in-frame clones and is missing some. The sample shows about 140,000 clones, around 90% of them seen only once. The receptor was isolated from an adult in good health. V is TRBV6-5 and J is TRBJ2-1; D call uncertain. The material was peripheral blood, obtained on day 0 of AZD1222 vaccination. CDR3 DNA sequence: TGTGCCAGCAGCTCACGGACGCATGAGCAGTTCTTC. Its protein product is CASSSRTHEQFF.